This is a list of T cell receptor beta chains from one sample in a study of neurological immune-mediated disorders. TCRdb passed the 5' RACE reads through MiXCR, listing each CDR3 protein once. Among under 50,000 distinct CDR3 sequences listed, roughly 14% were seen once. The material sequenced was PBMCs. The receptors stem from a male donor with HTLV-1-associated myelopathy (HAM/TSP). The CDR3 runs from the conserved cysteine through the conserved F or W. A D gene is named only where the DNA matches it firmly. Some rows mark clone size as missing; the rest say once, few, many or name a class of expanded clone.

clone_size j_call d_call v_call cdr3_aa cdr3_nt
many TRBJ2-7 . TRBV14 CASSQQRKTGLYEQYF TGTGCCAGCAGCCAACAACGAAAAACAGGACTCTACGAGCAGTACTTC
many TRBJ1-2 . TRBV3-1 CASSLTGARGYTF TGTGCCAGCAGCCTAACAGGCGCGCGGGGCTACACCTTC
. TRBJ1-5 . TRBV7-6 CASSSQTGTIDQPQHF TGTGCCAGCAGCTCCCAAACAGGGACTATCGATCAGCCCCAGCATTTT
many TRBJ2-7 TRBD1 TRBV7-9 CASSRRDRGIDEQYF TGTGCCAGCAGCCGGCGGGACAGGGGTATCGACGAGCAGTACTTC
many TRBJ2-3 . TRBV9 CASKRDSHTDTQYF TGTGCCAGCAAGCGCGACAGCCATACAGATACGCAGTATTTT
many TRBJ2-7 . TRBV2 CASGILVEDEQYF TGTGCCAGCGGAATTCTAGTAGAAGACGAGCAGTACTTC
many TRBJ1-2 . TRBV5-1 CASSLAGPGYTF TGCGCCAGCAGCTTGGCGGGCCCTGGCTACACCTTC
many TRBJ2-3 TRBD2 TRBV7-9 CASSPGLAEITDTQYF TGTGCCAGCAGCCCGGGACTAGCGGAGATCACAGATACGCAGTATTTT
many TRBJ2-5 . TRBV20-1 CSARVGGGGWETQYF TGCAGTGCTAGAGTCGGCGGGGGCGGGTGGGAGACCCAGTACTTC
many TRBJ1-2 . TRBV20-1 CSARQGGYGYTF TGCAGTGCTAGACAGGGTGGATACGGCTACACCTTC
many TRBJ2-7 TRBD1 TRBV29-1 CSAGGEGTGYEQYF TGCAGCGCTGGGGGCGAGGGGACAGGCTACGAGCAGTACTTC
many TRBJ1-2 . TRBV15 CATSRSWGRDYGYTF TGTGCCACCAGCAGGAGCTGGGGGCGAGACTATGGCTACACCTTC
many TRBJ2-5 TRBD2 TRBV7-6 CASSLFAASGANQETQYF TGTGCCAGCAGCTTGTTCGCGGCTAGCGGGGCCAACCAAGAGACCCAGTACTTC
many TRBJ2-7 . TRBV5-1 CASSGGGLSYEQYF TGCGCCAGCAGCGGAGGCGGACTCTCCTACGAGCAGTACTTC
many TRBJ1-5 TRBD1 TRBV9 CASSVGQGANQPQHF TGTGCCAGCAGCGTAGGGCAGGGGGCCAATCAGCCCCAGCATTTT
many TRBJ2-5 . TRBV11-3 CASSSFLSGRETQYF TGTGCCAGCAGCTCCTTCCTATCGGGGCGGGAGACCCAGTACTTC
many TRBJ2-3 . TRBV6-2/TRBV6-3 CASSIWGLAAINTDTQYF TGTGCCAGCAGTATTTGGGGGCTAGCGGCTATAAACACAGATACGCAGTATTTT
many TRBJ2-4 . TRBV5-6 CASSLPVAKNIQYF TGTGCCAGCAGCTTGCCCGTAGCCAAAAACATTCAGTACTTC